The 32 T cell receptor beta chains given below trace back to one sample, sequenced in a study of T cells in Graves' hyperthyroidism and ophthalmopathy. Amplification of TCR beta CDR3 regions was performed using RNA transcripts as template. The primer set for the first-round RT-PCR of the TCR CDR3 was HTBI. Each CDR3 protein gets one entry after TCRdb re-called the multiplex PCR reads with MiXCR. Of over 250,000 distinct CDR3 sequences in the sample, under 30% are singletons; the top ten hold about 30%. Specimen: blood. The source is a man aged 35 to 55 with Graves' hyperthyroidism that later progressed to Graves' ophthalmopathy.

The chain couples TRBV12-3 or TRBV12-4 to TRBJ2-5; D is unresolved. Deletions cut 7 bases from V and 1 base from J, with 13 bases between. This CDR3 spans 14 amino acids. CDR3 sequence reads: CASTPSNIQETQYF. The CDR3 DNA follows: TGTGCCAGCACCCCGTCCAATATCCAAGAGACCCAGTACTTC.

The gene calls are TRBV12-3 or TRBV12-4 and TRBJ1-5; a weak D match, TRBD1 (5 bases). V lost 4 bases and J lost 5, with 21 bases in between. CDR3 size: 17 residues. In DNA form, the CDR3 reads TGTGCCAGCAGTTCCGCCAGTTCAGGGTTTCGTGATCAGCCCCAGCATTTT. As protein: CASSSASSGFRDQPQHF.

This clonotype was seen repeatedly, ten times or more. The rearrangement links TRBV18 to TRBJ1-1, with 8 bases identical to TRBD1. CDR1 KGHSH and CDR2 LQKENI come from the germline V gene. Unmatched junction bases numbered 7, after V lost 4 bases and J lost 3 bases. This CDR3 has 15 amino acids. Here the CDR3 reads CASSHNQGAHTEAFF. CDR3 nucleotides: TGTGCCAGCTCACATAACCAGGGGGCCCACACTGAAGCTTTCTTT.

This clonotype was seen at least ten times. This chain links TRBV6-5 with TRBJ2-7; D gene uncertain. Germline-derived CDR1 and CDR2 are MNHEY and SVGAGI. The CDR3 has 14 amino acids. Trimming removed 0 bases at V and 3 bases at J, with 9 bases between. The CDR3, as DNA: TGTGCCAGCAGTTACTCCGACTCGCGCTACGAGCAGTACTTC. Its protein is CASSYSDSRYEQYF.

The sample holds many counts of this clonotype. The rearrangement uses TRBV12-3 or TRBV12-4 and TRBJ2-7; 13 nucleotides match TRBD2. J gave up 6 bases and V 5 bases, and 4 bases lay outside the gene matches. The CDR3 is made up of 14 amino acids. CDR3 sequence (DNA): TGTGCCAGCAGTAGACTAGCGGGAGGCGGCGAGCAGTACTTC. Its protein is CASSRLAGGGEQYF.

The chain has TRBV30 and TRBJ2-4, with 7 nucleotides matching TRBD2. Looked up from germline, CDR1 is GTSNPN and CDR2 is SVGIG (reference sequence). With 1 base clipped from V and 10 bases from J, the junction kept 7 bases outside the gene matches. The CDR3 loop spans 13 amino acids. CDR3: CAWSGTGGRIQYF. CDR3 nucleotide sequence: TGTGCCTGGAGTGGCACGGGGGGTCGGATTCAGTACTTC.

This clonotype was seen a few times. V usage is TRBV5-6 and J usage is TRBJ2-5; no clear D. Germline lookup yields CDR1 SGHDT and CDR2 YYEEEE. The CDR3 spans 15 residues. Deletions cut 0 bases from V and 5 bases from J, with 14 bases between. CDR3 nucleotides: TGTGCCAGCAGCTTGGCGGCTTTTCTTAGGGAGACCCAGTACTTC. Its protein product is CASSLAAFLRETQYF.

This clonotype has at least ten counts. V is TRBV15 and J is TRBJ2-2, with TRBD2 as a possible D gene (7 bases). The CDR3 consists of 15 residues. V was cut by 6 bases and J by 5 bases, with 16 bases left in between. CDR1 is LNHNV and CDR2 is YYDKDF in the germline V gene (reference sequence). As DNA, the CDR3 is TGTGCCACCAGACACGGGGGGCGATATACCGGGGAGCTGTTTTTT. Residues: CATRHGGRYTGELFF.

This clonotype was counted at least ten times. CDR3 nucleotides: TGTGCCAGCAACGCTTTGAACTTGGGCACTGAAGCTTTCTTT. This gives the protein CASNALNLGTEAFF. The rearrangement uses TRBV6-5 and TRBJ1-1; the D is unclear. The length of the CDR3 is 14 residues. V dropped 7 bases and J dropped 4 bases, with 16 bases sitting between them. Germline loops: CDR1 MNHEY, CDR2 SVGAGI.

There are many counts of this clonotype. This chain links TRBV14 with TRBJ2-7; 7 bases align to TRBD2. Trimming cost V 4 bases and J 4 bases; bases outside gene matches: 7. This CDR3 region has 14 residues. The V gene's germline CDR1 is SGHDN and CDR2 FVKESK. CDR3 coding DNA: TGTGCCAGCAGCCTTGGGACTACACCTTACGAGCAGTACTTC. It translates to CASSLGTTPYEQYF.

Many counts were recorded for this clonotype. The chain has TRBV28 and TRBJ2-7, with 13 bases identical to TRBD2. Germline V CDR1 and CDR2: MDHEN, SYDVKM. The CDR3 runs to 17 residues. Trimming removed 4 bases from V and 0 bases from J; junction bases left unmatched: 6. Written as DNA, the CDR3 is TGTGCCAGCAGTTGGACTAGCGGGAGTCGGTCCTCCTACGAGCAGTACTTC. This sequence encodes CASSWTSGSRSSYEQYF.

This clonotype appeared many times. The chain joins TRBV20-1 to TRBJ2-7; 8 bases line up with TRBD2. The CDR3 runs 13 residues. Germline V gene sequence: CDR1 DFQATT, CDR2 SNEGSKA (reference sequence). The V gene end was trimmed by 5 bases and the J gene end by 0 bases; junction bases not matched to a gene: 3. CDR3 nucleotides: TGCAGTGCTGGCGGGACTAGCTCCTACGAGCAGTACTTC. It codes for CSAGGTSSYEQYF.

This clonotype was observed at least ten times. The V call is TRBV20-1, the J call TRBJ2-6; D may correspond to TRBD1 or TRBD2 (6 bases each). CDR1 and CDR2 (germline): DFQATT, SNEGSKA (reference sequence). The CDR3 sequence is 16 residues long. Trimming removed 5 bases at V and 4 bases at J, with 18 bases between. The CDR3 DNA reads TGCAGTGCTCCGCGGGACACCACCAGGGGGGCCAACGTCCTGACTTTC. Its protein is CSAPRDTTRGANVLTF.

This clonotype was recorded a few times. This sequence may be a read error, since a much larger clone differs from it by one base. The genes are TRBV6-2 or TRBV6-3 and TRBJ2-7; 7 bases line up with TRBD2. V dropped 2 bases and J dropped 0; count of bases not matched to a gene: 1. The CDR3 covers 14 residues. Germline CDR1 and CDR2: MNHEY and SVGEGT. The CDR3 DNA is TGTGCCAGCAGTTACGGGACTAACTCCTACGAGCAGTACTTC. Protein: CASSYGTNSYEQYF.

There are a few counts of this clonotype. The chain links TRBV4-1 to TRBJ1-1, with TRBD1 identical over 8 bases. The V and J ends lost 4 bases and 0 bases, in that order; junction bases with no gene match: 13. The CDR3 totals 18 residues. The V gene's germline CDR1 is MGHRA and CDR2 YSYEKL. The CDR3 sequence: CASSPPGQGWIMNTEAFF. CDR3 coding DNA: TGCGCCAGCAGCCCCCCTGGACAGGGATGGATCATGAACACTGAAGCTTTCTTT.

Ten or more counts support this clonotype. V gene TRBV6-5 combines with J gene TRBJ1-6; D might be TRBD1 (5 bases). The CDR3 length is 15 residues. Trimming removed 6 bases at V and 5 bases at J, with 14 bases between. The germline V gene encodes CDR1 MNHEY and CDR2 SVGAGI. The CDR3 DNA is TGTGCCAGCAGCCCCTCGGGACCGAATAATTCACCCCTCCACTTT. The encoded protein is CASSPSGPNNSPLHF.

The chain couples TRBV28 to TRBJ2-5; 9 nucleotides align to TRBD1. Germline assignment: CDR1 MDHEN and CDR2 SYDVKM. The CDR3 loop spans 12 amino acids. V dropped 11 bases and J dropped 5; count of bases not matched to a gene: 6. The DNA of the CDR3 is TGTGCCGCCACAGGGGGCGAGGAGACCCAGTACTTC. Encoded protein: CAATGGEETQYF.

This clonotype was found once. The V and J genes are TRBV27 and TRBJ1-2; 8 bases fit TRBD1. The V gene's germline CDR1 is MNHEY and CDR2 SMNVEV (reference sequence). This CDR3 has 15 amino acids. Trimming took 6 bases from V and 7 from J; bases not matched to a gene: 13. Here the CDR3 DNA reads TGTGCCAGCAGCCGAGTATCTCAGGGGGCGGGTGGCTACACCTTC. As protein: CASSRVSQGAGGYTF.

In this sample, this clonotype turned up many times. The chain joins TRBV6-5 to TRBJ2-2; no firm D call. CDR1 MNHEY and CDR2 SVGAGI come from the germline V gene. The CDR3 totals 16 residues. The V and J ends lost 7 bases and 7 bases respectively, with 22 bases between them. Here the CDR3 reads CASKNPVPGSGGELFF. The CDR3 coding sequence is TGTGCCAGCAAGAACCCAGTTCCGGGTTCGGGCGGGGAGCTGTTTTTT.

The CDR3 loop reads CASSPSGTSGRPSYEQYF. The CDR3 DNA is TGTGCCAGCAGCCCCTCCGGGACTAGCGGGAGGCCCTCCTACGAGCAGTACTTC. The chain recombines TRBV7-8 with TRBJ2-7, with TRBD2 matching over 15 bases. CDR3 length equals 18 residues. Trimming at V came to 5 bases and at J to 0 bases, leaving 8 bases not matched to a gene. Germline V CDR1 and CDR2: SGHVS, FQNEAQ.

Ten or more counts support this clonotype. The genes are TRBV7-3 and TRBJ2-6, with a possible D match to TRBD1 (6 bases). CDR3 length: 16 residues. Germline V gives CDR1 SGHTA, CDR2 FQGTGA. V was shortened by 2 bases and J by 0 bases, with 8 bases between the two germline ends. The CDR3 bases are TGTGCCAGCAGCTTATTAGGGGGCTCTGGGGCCAACGTCCTGACTTTC. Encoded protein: CASSLLGGSGANVLTF.

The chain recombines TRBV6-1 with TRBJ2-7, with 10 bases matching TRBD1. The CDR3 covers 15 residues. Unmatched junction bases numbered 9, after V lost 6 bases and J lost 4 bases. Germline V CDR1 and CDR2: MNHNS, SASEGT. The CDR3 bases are TGTGCCAGCAGGCTCAGGGACAGGGGTACTTACGAGCAGTACTTC. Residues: CASRLRDRGTYEQYF.

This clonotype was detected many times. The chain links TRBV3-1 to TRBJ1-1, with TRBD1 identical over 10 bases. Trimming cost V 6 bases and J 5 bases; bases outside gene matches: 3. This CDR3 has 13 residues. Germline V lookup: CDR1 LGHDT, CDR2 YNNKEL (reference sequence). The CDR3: CASRTGGETEAFF. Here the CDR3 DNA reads TGTGCCAGCAGGACAGGGGGCGAAACTGAAGCTTTCTTT.

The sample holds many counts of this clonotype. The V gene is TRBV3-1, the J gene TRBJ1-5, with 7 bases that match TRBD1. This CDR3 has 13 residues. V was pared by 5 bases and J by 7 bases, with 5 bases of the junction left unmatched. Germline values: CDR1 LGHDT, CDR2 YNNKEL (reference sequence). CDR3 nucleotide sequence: TGTGCCAGCAGCGCAACAGGGGAACAGCCCCAGCATTTT. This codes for CASSATGEQPQHF.

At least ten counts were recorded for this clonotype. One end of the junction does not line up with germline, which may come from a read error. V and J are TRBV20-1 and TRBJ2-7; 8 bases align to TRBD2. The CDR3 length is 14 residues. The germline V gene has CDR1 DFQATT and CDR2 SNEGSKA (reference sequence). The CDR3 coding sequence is TGCAGCATCAATACGGGGACTAGTTCCTCCGAGCAGTACTTC. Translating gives CSINTGTSSSEQYF.

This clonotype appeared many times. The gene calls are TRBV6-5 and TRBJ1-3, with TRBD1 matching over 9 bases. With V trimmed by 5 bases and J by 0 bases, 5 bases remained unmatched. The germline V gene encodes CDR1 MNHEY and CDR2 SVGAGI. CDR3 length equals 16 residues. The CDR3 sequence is CASSPGTGTSGNTIYF. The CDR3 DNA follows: TGTGCCAGCAGTCCCGGGACAGGGACCTCTGGAAACACCATATATTTT.

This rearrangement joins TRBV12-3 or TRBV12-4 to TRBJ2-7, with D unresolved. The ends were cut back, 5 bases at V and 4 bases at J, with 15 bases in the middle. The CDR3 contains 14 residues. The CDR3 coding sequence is TGTGCCAGCAGTGAAGCGCTGGGGTGGTACGAGCAGTACTTC. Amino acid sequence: CASSEALGWYEQYF.

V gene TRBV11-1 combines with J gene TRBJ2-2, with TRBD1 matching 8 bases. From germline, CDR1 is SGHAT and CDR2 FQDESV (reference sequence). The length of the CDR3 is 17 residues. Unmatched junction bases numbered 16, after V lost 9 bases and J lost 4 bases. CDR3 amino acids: CASINQGAFSITGELFF. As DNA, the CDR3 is TGTGCCAGTATTAATCAGGGGGCGTTTTCGATCACCGGGGAGCTGTTTTTT.

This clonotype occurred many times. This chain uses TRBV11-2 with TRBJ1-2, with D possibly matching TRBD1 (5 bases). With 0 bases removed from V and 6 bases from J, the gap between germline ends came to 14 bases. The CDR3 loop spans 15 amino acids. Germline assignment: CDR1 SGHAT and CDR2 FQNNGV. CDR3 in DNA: TGTGCCAGCAGCTTAGATACGGCAGGGAGGGATGGCTACACCTTC. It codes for CASSLDTAGRDGYTF.

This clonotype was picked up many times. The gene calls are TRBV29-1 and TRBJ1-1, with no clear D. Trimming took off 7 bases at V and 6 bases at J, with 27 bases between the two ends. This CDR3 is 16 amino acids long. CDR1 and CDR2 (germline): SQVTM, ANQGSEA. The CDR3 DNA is TGCAGCGCCCAAAAAGACTTCTACCTGCAGGAGGCTGAAGCTTTCTTT. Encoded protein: CSAQKDFYLQEAEAFF.

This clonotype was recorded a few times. Written as DNA, the CDR3 is TGTGCCAGCAGTTATGGGACACCCTCCGAGCAGTACTTC. It yields the protein CASSYGTPSEQYF. This chain uses TRBV28 with TRBJ2-7; tentatively, D is TRBD1 (6 bases). The V end was cut by 4 bases, the J end by 6 bases, with 13 bases between. Germline V gives CDR1 MDHEN, CDR2 SYDVKM. There are 13 residues in the CDR3.

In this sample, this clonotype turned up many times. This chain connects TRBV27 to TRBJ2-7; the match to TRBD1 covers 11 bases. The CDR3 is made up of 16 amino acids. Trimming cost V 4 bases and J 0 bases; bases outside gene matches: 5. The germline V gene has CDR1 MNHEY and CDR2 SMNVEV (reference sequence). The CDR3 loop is CASSWTGGSSSYEQYF. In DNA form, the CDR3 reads TGTGCCAGCAGTTGGACAGGGGGCAGTTCCTCCTACGAGCAGTACTTC.